This T cell receptor beta chain emerged from a study of blood T cell repertoires in COVID-19. Study-level background: COVID-19 samples from acute and convalescent phases originated in the United States, Italy and Spain. PBMCs, B-cell-depleted T cells, or T cells were the source of the cDNA or gDNA that made up the material.

This CDR3 comprises 11 residues. The germline CDR1 and CDR2 sequences are MNHEY and SVGAGI. Trimming pared 7 bases from V and 7 bases from J, leaving 10 bases between. Authors' data handling: Using reference gene primer amplification, nucleated cell counts were estimated. The data were produced by immunoSEQ multiplex PCR, yet TCRdb's version contains in-frame clones alone and is incomplete. D and trimming come from the DNA, and the V and J calls and clone size come from that table. The sample shows approximately 240,000 clones, around four fifths of them seen only once. Sequencing was done on a sample of peripheral blood. This sequence originates from a woman aged 60-75 years with active or convalescent COVID-19. This chain connects TRBV6-5 to TRBJ1-2; TRBD1 is a possible D gene (5 bases). For the CDR3, the DNA is TGTGCCAGCACCAGGGCAGGTGGCTACACCTTC. Translation: CASTRAGGYTF.